Below are 8 T cell receptor beta chains sequenced from a single sample in a study of cytomegalovirus exposure and HLA in healthy donors. Vbeta (60) and Jbeta (13) primers were used in the PCR. This table comes from immunoSEQ multiplex PCR, and its TCRdb copy is limited to in-frame clones, with some not included. This sample has about 98,000 clones, with about 83% found just once. The sequenced sample consisted of PBMCs. These receptors originate from a female donor in good health and CMV-seropositive.

This clone came up once. The chain couples TRBV9 to TRBJ2-1; TRBD2 agrees at 7 bases. CDR1 is SGDLS, CDR2 YYNGEE, per germline. CDR3 length: 15 amino acids. The J segment lost 6 bases and the V segment lost 0 bases, leaving 6 bases of the junction unmatched. The CDR3 DNA follows: TGTGCCAGCAGCGTAGAAGCGGGATCTGGCAATGAGCAGTTCTTC. Its translation: CASSVEAGSGNEQFF.

The gene calls are TRBV27 and TRBJ2-1, with 10 bases that match TRBD1. Trimming removed 4 bases from V and 6 bases from J; junction bases left unmatched: 3. Looked up from germline, CDR1 is MNHEY and CDR2 is SMNVEV (reference sequence). This CDR3 spans 14 amino acids. DNA of the CDR3: TGTGCCAGCAGTTCCGGGACAGGGGCCAATGAGCAGTTCTTC. It specifies CASSSGTGANEQFF.

This clone was seen a single time. The gene calls are TRBV2 and TRBJ2-3, with D unresolved. Germline values: CDR1 SNHLY, CDR2 FYNNEI. This CDR3 spans 14 amino acids. Trimming pared 3 bases from V and 0 bases from J, leaving 7 bases between. The CDR3 sequence: CASSEGPSTDTQYF. The DNA of the CDR3 is TGTGCCAGCAGTGAGGGCCCAAGCACAGATACGCAGTATTTT.

This clone was observed a single time. V usage is TRBV27 and J usage is TRBJ2-1; 7 bases map to TRBD2. This CDR3 is built from 19 residues. V trimming: 4 bases; J trimming: 7 bases; junction bases outside the gene matches: 22. Germline CDR1 is MNHEY and CDR2 is SMNVEV (reference sequence). CDR3: CASSSRLGLEGTYWNEQFF. CDR3 in DNA: TGTGCCAGCAGTTCGCGGCTAGGACTAGAGGGGACTTATTGGAATGAGCAGTTCTTC.

This clone was detected a few times. The chain recombines TRBV6-1 with TRBJ1-1, with a weak D call TRBD1 (5 bases). Germline V gene sequence: CDR1 MNHNS, CDR2 SASEGT. V was trimmed by 10 bases and J by 3 bases, leaving 12 bases between them. The CDR3 has 12 residues. The CDR3: CATFRDYTEAFF. The CDR3 nucleotides read TGTGCCACCTTCCGGGACTACACTGAAGCTTTCTTT.

J is TRBJ2-1 and V is TRBV6-5; 7 nucleotides line up with TRBD1. In germline, CDR1 is MNHEY, CDR2 SVGAGI. Trimming cost V 11 bases and J 0 bases; bases outside gene matches: 10. The CDR3 totals 15 residues. CDR3 sequence (DNA): TGTGCCTGCGCCTCAGGGGGAAACTCCTACAATGAGCAGTTCTTC. The encoded protein is CACASGGNSYNEQFF.

The CDR3 coding sequence is TGTGCCAGCAGCTTAGAGGGGGCAGGGGGCTACAATGAGCAGTTCTTC. It is translated as CASSLEGAGGYNEQFF. V and J are TRBV7-9 and TRBJ2-1; 7 bases align to TRBD1. V dropped 1 base and J dropped 3; count of bases not matched to a gene: 6. The CDR3 length is 16 residues. Germline V gene data show CDR1 as SEHNR and CDR2 as FQNEAQ (reference sequence).

This clone was seen a few times. The chain carries TRBV5-6 and TRBJ1-1; D may be TRBD1 (6 bases). The V end lost 5 bases, the J end lost 4 bases, and 15 bases lay between the germline ends. Germline values: CDR1 SGHDT, CDR2 YYEEEE. This CDR3 contains 14 residues. CDR3 bases: TGTGCCAGCAGGGGAGCGGGAGGGGGCACTGAAGCTTTCTTT. This codes for CASRGAGGGTEAFF.